Listed below are T cell receptor beta chains from one sample, sequenced in a study of blood T cell repertoires in COVID-19. Clones were read by immunoSEQ multiplex PCR, and TCRdb kept only the in-frame ones, dropping some. The sample yields about 270,000 clones, 85% to 95% seen once. Sequenced sample: PBMCs or T cells enriched from blood (not recorded which). These receptors came from a man aged 35 to 55 who had been exposed to COVID-19. CDR3s include the opening cysteine and the closing phenylalanine or tryptophan. A D gene is named only where the DNA matches it firmly. A row's size may be missing; if present it is once, few, many or a size class.

CASSQGSRQGLDTEAFF TGTGCCAGCAGCCAAGGCTCCAGACAGGGATTGGACACTGAAGCTTTCTTT . TRBJ1-1 TRBD1 TRBV3-1/TRBV3-2
CASSQSLEQYF TGTGCCAGCAGTCAAAGCCTCGAGCAGTACTTC . TRBJ2-7 . TRBV5-8
CASSPGTTGNTIYF TGCGCCAGCAGCCCGGGGACAACTGGAAACACCATATATTTT once TRBJ1-3 . TRBV4-3
CASSKGRGRGRAQPQHF TGTGCCAGCAGTAAGGGCCGGGGCAGGGGCAGGGCTCAGCCCCAGCATTTT . TRBJ1-5 . TRBV28
CASSPSGAAYEQYF TGTGCCAGTAGTCCGTCGGGTGCGGCTTACGAGCAGTACTTC . TRBJ2-7 . TRBV19
CASSLLASGSSYEQYF TGCGCCAGCAGCTTGTTAGCAAGCGGGAGCTCCTACGAGCAGTACTTC . TRBJ2-7 TRBD2 TRBV5-1
CASSQYRGAGNTIYF TGCGCCAGCAGCCAATACAGGGGGGCTGGAAACACCATATATTTT . TRBJ1-3 TRBD1 TRBV4-3
CASSFRMSRVGNQPQHF TGTGCCAGCAGTTTTCGAATGTCCAGGGTAGGAAATCAGCCCCAGCATTTT . TRBJ1-5 . TRBV6-2/TRBV6-3
CASSSPTSGRNEQYF TGTGCCAGCAGTTCTCCGACTAGCGGGAGAAACGAGCAGTACTTC . TRBJ2-7 TRBD2 TRBV27
CASSGKAEEQYF TGTGCCAGCAGCGGGAAGGCGGAGGAGCAGTACTTC . TRBJ2-7 . TRBV12-3/TRBV12-4
CASSSGTSGRGTDTQYF TGTGCCAGCAGCTCCGGGACTAGCGGGAGAGGAACAGATACGCAGTATTTT . TRBJ2-3 TRBD2 TRBV11-3
CASTGALWAGRAGELFF TGTGCCAGCACAGGGGCCCTATGGGCAGGGCGGGCCGGGGAGCTGTTTTTT . TRBJ2-2 . TRBV2
CASSQDRTGSEDTQYF TGTGCCAGCAGCCAAGACCGGACTGGCTCGGAAGATACGCAGTATTTT . TRBJ2-3 . TRBV4-2
CASSSGFNQPQHF TGTGCCAGCAGTTCGGGGTTTAATCAGCCCCAGCATTTT . TRBJ1-5 . TRBV6-4
CAINRGWGYTF TGTGCCATCAATAGGGGATGGGGCTACACCTTC . TRBJ1-2 . TRBV10-3
CASIPTGTGGYGYTF TGTGCCAGCATCCCTACCGGGACAGGGGGCTATGGCTACACCTTC . TRBJ1-2 TRBD1 TRBV7-9
CASSIQAPGTEAFF TGTGCCAGTAGTATACAGGCCCCGGGGACTGAAGCTTTCTTT . TRBJ1-1 . TRBV19
CATSDSGSSSYEQYF TGTGCCACCAGTGATTCCGGGAGTAGCTCCTACGAGCAGTACTTC . TRBJ2-7 . TRBV24-1